This TCR beta chain originates from a study of blood T cell repertoires in COVID-19. The CDR3 extends over 13 amino acids. V lost 5 bases, J lost 1 base, and 8 bases lay in between. Looked up from germline, CDR1 is SGHTA and CDR2 is FQGTGA. Profiled with immunoSEQ multiplex PCR; TCRdb holds only in-frame clones, not every one. The table has some 100,000 clones, roughly 80% seen once. Sequenced sample: peripheral blood. The chain uses TRBV7-3 and TRBJ1-1; D remains unclear. The receptor's source is a man aged 45-65 years with acute or convalescent COVID-19. In DNA, the CDR3 is TGTGCCAGCAGCGGAGGTCGGAACACTGAAGCTTTCTTT. This codes for CASSGGRNTEAFF.